The clone carrying this T cell receptor beta chain turned up a few times. This CDR3 comprises 15 residues. Germline V gives CDR1 SGHDT, CDR2 YYEEEE. V gave up 0 bases and J gave up 2 bases, with 11 bases separating them. The data were taken from a study of blood T cell repertoires in COVID-19. Study-wide background: T cells, B-cell-depleted T cells, or PBMCs provided the cDNA or gDNA that served as material.

In terms of age and location, participants ranged from roughly 18 to 100 years and lived in approximately 26 US areas. In assigning cohorts, the study relied on participant-reported clinical history. Source study methods: Reference gene primer amplification gave nucleated cell count estimates. The data were produced by immunoSEQ multiplex PCR, yet TCRdb's version contains in-frame clones alone and is incomplete. V, J and clone size were drawn from that table, and D and trimming were deduced from the DNA. The table lists more than 450,000 clones, about nine tenths of them singletons. The sequence derives from a woman aged 18-29 years who had recovered from COVID-19. The sequenced sample was PBMCs or T cells enriched from blood (not recorded which). The chain carries TRBV5-6 and TRBJ1-2, with D uncertain. CDR3 protein: CASSLGRRVNYGYTF. For the CDR3, the DNA is TGTGCCAGCAGCTTGGGCAGGCGGGTAAACTATGGCTACACCTTC.